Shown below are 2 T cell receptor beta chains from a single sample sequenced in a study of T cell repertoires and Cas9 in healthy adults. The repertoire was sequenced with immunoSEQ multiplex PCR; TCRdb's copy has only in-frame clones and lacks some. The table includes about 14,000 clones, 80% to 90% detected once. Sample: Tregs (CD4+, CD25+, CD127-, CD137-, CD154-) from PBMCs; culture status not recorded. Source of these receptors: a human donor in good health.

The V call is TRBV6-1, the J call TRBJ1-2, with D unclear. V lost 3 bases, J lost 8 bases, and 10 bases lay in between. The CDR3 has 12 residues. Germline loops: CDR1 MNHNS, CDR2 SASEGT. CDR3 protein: CASSDRVGGYTF. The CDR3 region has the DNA TGTGCCAGCAGTGACCGGGTAGGGGGCTACACCTTC.

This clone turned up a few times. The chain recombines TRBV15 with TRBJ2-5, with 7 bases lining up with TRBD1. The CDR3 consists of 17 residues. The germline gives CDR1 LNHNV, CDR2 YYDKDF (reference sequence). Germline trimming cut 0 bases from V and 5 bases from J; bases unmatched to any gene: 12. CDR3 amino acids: CATSRDISYRGTETQYF. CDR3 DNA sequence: TGTGCCACCAGCAGAGATATTAGCTACAGGGGAACGGAGACCCAGTACTTC.